This TCR beta chain was identified in a study of long-term antiretroviral therapy in people with HIV. Sequencing used immunoSEQ v3.0 at survey level. Profiling relied on immunoSEQ multiplex PCR, and the TCRdb table lists in-frame clones only, not all of them. The sample lists under 30,000 clones, about 76% occurring once. Notes on the study in general: Repertoire composition at all time points was dominated by clones that had expanded before ART.

Every donor contributed at least one pre-ART and at least two post-ART PBMC samples. As regards this clone: Its antigen is currently unknown.

Germline assignment: CDR1 SGHTA and CDR2 FQGNSA. V trimming: 2 bases; J trimming: 2 bases; junction bases outside the gene matches: 10. The CDR3 totals 19 residues. This chain joins TRBV7-2 and TRBJ2-6, with TRBD2 identical over 9 bases. This clonotype was obtained from a woman between 18 and 29 years old with HIV. The material sequenced was unsorted PBMCs, taken at the start of antiretroviral therapy, before treatment. The CDR3 DNA reads TGTGCCAGCAGCTTATTTCTAGCGGGAAAGTACACTGGGGCCAACGTCCTGACTTTC. This sequence encodes CASSLFLAGKYTGANVLTF.